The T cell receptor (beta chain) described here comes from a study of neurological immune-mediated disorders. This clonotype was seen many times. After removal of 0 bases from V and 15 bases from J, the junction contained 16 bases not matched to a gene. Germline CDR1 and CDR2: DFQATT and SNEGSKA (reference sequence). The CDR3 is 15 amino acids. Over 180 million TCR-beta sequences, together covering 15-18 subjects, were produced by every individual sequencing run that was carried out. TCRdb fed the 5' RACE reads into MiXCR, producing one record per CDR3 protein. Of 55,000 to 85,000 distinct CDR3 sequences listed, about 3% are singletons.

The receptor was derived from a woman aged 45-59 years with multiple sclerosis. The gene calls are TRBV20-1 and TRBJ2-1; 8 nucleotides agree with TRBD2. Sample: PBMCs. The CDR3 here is CSAREGAGGPVGTFF. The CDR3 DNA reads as TGCAGTGCTAGAGAAGGGGCGGGAGGCCCCGTCGGGACGTTCTTC.